This T cell receptor beta chain stems from a study of cytomegalovirus exposure and HLA in healthy donors. Primers included in the PCR were 60 Vbeta and 13 Jbeta primers. Only in-frame clones appear in the TCRdb table, and some are missing; sequencing was by immunoSEQ multiplex PCR. The table shows over 150,000 clones, with about four fifths occurring only once. A note on this clone: Its antigen remains unknown.

General study findings and limits: On later analysis, the bulk of CMV-associated TCR beta chains appeared to be HLA-restricted. Exclusion applied to some V segments, including TRBV6-2 and TRBV6-3, as they were indistinguishable.

V lost 2 bases to trimming and J lost 4 bases; unmatched junction nucleotides: 6. Germline V gene sequence: CDR1 SGHVS, CDR2 FNYEAQ. The CDR3 covers 16 residues. The sequencing sample was made of PBMCs. V gene TRBV7-6 combines with J gene TRBJ2-2; TRBD1 matches 8 bases. This TCR came from a male donor in good health and CMV-seropositive. The CDR3 sequence: CASSLSQGASTGELFF. CDR3 nucleotide sequence: TGTGCCAGCAGCTTAAGTCAGGGGGCCTCCACCGGGGAGCTGTTTTTT.